Presented here are 4 T cell receptor beta chains from one specimen sequenced in a study of cytomegalovirus exposure and HLA in healthy donors. Clones were read by immunoSEQ multiplex PCR, and TCRdb kept only the in-frame ones, dropping some. The table shows 97,000 or so clones, with roughly 85% occurring only once. The sample taken for sequencing was PBMCs. The receptors originated from a woman aged 30 to 39 in good health and CMV-seronegative.

The rearrangement uses TRBV2 and TRBJ2-5, with TRBD2 identical over 9 bases. CDR1 and CDR2 (germline): SNHLY, FYNNEI. The V segment lost 10 bases and the J segment 0 bases; nucleotides outside the gene matches: 15. The CDR3 loop spans 17 amino acids. The CDR3 bases are TGTGCCACCGCAGCGGCTAGCGGGGCACCGTACCAAGAGACCCAGTACTTC. It specifies CATAAASGAPYQETQYF.

The chain combines TRBV9 with TRBJ2-5; 10 bases are a match to TRBD2. V lost 0 bases, J lost 2 bases, and 4 bases stayed unmatched. CDR3 length equals 16 residues. Per germline, CDR1 SGDLS and CDR2 YYNGEE. CDR3 residues: CASSVALLAGQETQYF. The DNA for the CDR3 is TGTGCCAGCAGCGTAGCCCTACTAGCGGGGCAAGAGACCCAGTACTTC.

V gene TRBV7-8 combines with J gene TRBJ2-3; TRBD1 agrees at 7 bases. Germline CDR1 is SGHVS and CDR2 is FQNEAQ. Trimming cost V 2 bases and J 2 bases; bases outside gene matches: 4. The CDR3 has 15 residues. Here the CDR3 reads CASSLRDRLTDTQYF. The CDR3 DNA is TGTGCCAGCAGCTTAAGGGACAGACTCACAGATACGCAGTATTTT. The complete variable domain, with remaining parts taken from reference TRBV7-8 and TRBJ2-3, reads GAGVSQSPRYKVAKRGQDVALRCDPISGHVSLFWYQQALGQGPEFLTYFQNEAQLDKSGLPSDRFFAERPEGSVSTLKIQRTQQEDSAVYLCASSLRDRLTDTQYFGPGTRLTVL.

The chain carries TRBV5-1 and TRBJ2-5; 7 bases align to TRBD2. V lost 1 base and J lost 0; bases outside the gene matches: 3. CDR3 length: 15 amino acids. CDR1 is SGHRS and CDR2 is YFSETQ in the germline V gene. The DNA of the CDR3 is TGCGCCAGCAGCTTGTTCCTAGCGGACCAAGAGACCCAGTACTTC. Translating gives CASSLFLADQETQYF. The full variable domain, in which reference TRBV5-1 and TRBJ2-5 provide the parts outside the CDR3, is KAGVTQTPRYLIKTRGQQVTLSCSPISGHRSVSWYQQTPGQGLQFLFEYFSETQRNKGNFPGRFSGRQFSNSRSEMNVSTLELGDSALYLCASSLFLADQETQYFGPGTRLLVL.